The rows below give T cell receptor beta chains drawn from one sample of a study of beta chain features in type 1 diabetes. Only in-frame clones appear in the TCRdb table, and some are missing; sequencing was by immunoSEQ multiplex PCR. The sample contains 450,000 or so clones, over 9.5% of which appear only once. The source material was naive CD4+ T cells from blood. These receptor sequences come from a young woman in good health. Both conserved end residues are part of each CDR3. Clone size is given for some rows only: seen once, a few or many times, or a class if the clone is expanded.

>few|TRBJ2-5|TRBV18
CASAHGRQGETQYF
>few|TRBJ2-1|TRBV11-3
CASSRTGAKDNEQFF
>few|TRBJ2-5|TRBV10-2
CASKNRGGQETQYF
>.|TRBJ2-1|TRBV6-5
CASSYGYNSYNEQFF
>.|TRBJ1-4|TRBV28
CASSFGRNEKLFF
>.|TRBJ2-3|TRBV6-6
CASSTGTGTDTQYF
>.|TRBJ2-5|TRBV5-1
CASSLGQGQETQYF
>.|TRBJ1-5|TRBV15
CATRPWSGNQPQHF
>few|TRBJ2-1|TRBV7-9
CASSLAPSGEQFF
>few|TRBJ2-3|TRBV7-2
CASGQGTTGDTQYF
>.|TRBJ2-2|TRBV4-3
CASSHRRKRDTGELFF
>.|TRBJ2-5|TRBV9
CASSVVGSTGAETQYF
>few|TRBJ2-1|TRBV14
CASSRPGLAGGGDEQFF
>.|TRBJ1-1|TRBV15
CATSRKTGIGVTEAFF